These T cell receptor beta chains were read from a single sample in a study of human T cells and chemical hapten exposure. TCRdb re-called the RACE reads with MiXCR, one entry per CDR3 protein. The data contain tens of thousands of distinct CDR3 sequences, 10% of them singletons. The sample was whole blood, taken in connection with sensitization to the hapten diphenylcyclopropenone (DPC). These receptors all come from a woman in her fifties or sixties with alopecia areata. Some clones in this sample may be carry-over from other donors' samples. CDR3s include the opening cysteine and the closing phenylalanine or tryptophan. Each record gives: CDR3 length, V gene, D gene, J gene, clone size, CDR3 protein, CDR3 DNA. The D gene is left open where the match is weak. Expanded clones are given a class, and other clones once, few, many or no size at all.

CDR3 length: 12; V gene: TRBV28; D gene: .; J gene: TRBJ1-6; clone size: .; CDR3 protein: CASSLPHSPLHF; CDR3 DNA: TGTGCCAGCAGTCTCCCTCATTCACCCCTCCACTTT
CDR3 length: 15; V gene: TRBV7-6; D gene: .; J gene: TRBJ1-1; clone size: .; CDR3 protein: CASSLGDRFSTEAFF; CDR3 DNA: TGTGCCAGCAGCTTAGGGGACCGCTTTAGCACTGAAGCTTTCTTT
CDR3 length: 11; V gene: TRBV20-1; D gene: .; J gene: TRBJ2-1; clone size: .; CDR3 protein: CSASDPPEQFF; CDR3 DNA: TGCAGTGCTAGCGACCCCCCTGAGCAGTTCTTC
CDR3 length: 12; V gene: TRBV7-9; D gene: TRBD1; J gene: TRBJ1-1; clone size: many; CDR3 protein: CASSQGQPEAFF; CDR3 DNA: TGTGCCAGCAGCCAGGGACAGCCCGAAGCTTTCTTT
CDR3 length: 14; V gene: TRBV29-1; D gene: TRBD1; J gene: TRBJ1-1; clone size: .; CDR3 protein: CSVGTGGGNTEAFF; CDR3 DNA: TGCAGCGTTGGGACAGGGGGCGGGAACACTGAAGCTTTCTTT
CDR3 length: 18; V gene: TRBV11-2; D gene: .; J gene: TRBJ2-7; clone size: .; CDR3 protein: CASSFGAKAPDPPYEQYF; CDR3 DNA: TGTGCCAGCAGCTTCGGGGCAAAAGCTCCGGATCCCCCTTACGAGCAGTACTTC
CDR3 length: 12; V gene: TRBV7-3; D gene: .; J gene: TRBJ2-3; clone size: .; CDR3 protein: CASSVSTDTQYF; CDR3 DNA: TGTGCCAGCAGCGTTAGCACAGATACGCAGTATTTT
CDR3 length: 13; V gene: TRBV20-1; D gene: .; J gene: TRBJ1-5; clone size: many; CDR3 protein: CSARIQGRQPQHF; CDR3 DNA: TGCAGTGCTAGAATCCAGGGCCGTCAGCCCCAGCATTTT
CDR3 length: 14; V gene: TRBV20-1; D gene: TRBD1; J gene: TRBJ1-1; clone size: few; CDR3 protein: CSARRDRANTEAFF; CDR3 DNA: TGCAGTGCTAGGAGGGACAGAGCGAACACTGAAGCTTTCTTT
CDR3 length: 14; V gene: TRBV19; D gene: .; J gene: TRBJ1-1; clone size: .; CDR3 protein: CASSITGVRTEAFF; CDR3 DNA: TGTGCCAGTAGTATTACGGGAGTCCGGACTGAAGCTTTCTTT
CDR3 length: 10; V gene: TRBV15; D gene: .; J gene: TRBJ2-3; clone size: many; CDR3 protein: CATRLDTQYF; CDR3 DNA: TGTGCCACTCGTCTAGATACGCAGTATTTT
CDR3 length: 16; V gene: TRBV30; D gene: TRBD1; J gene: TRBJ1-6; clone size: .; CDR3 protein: CAWSVLPGQFNSPLHF; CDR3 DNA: TGTGCCTGGAGTGTCCTTCCGGGACAGTTTAATTCACCCCTCCACTTT
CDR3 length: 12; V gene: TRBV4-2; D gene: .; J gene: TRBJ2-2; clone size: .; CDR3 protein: CASSQDGEELFF; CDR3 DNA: TGTGCCAGCAGCCAAGATGGCGAGGAGCTGTTTTTT
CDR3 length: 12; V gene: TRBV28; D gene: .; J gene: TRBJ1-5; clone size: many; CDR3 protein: CASGSPSQPQHF; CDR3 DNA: TGTGCCAGCGGGTCCCCCAGTCAGCCCCAGCATTTT
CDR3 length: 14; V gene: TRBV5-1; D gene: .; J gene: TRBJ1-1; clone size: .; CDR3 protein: CASSQRSLGTEAFF; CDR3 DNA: TGCGCCAGCAGCCAACGCTCCTTGGGGACTGAAGCTTTCTTT
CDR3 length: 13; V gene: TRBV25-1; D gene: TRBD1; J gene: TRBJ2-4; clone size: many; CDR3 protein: CASTTRTGGIQYF; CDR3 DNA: TGTGCCAGCACCACAAGGACAGGGGGTATTCAGTACTTC
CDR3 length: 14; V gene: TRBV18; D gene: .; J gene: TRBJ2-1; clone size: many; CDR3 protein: CASSPLESYNEQFF; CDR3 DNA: TGTGCCAGCTCACCACTTGAATCCTACAATGAGCAGTTCTTC
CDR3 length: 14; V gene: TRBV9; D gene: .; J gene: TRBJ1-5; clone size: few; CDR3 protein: CASSAIGDNQPQHF; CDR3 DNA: TGTGCCAGCAGTGCAATAGGAGACAATCAGCCCCAGCATTTT
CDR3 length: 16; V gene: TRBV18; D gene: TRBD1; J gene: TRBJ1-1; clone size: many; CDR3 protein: CASSLSGTGGNTEAFF; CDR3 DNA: TGTGCCAGCTCACTATCCGGGACAGGAGGCAACACTGAAGCTTTCTTT
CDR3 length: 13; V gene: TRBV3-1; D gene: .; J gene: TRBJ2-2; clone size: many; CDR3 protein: CASALAFTGELFF; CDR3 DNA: TGTGCCAGCGCACTAGCATTCACCGGGGAGCTGTTTTTT
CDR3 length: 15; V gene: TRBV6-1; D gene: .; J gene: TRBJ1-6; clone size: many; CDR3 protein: CASSQDWGYNSPLHF; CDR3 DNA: TGTGCCAGCAGCCAGGATTGGGGTTATAATTCACCCCTCCACTTT
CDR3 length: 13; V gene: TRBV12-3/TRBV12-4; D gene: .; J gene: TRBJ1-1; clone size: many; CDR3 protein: CASRKGDYTEAFF; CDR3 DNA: TGTGCCAGCAGGAAGGGAGACTACACTGAAGCTTTCTTT
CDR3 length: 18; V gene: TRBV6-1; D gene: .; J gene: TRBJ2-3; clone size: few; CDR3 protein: CASINSVFGSDGTDTQYF; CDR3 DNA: TGTGCCAGCATCAATAGTGTGTTCGGATCGGATGGCACAGATACGCAGTATTTT
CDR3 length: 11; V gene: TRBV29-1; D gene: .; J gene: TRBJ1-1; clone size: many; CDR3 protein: CSVQLNTEAFF; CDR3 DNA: TGCAGCGTCCAATTGAACACTGAAGCTTTCTTT
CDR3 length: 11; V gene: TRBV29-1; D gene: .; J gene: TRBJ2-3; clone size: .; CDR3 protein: CSVVRADTQYF; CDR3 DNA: TGCAGCGTTGTACGTGCAGATACGCAGTATTTT
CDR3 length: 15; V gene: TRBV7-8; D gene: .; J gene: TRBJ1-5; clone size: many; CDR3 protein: CASSLGGRGNQPQHF; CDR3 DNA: TGTGCCAGCAGCTTAGGAGGGAGAGGCAATCAGCCCCAGCATTTT
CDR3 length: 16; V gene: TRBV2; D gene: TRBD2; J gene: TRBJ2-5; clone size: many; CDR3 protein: CASSEFRGRAFETQYF; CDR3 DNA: TGTGCCAGCAGTGAATTCCGCGGGAGGGCCTTTGAGACCCAGTACTTC
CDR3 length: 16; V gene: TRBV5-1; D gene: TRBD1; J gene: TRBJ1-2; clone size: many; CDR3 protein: CASGESGTGFLYGYTF; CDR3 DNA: TGCGCCAGCGGCGAATCCGGGACAGGGTTCCTCTATGGCTACACCTTC
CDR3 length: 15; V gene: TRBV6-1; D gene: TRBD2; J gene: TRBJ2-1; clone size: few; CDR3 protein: CASSGTSGFYNEQFF; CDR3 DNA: TGTGCCAGCTCGGGGACTAGCGGGTTTTACAATGAGCAGTTCTTC
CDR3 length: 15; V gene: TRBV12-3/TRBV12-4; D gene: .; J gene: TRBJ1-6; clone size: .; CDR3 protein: CASSLDSGGNSPLHF; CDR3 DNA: TGTGCCAGCAGTTTAGATTCCGGTGGCAATTCACCCCTCCACTTT
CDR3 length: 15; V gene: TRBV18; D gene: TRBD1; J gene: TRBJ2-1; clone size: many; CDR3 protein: CASSPTRDRANEQFF; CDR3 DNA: TGTGCCAGCTCACCAACCCGGGACAGGGCCAATGAGCAGTTCTTC
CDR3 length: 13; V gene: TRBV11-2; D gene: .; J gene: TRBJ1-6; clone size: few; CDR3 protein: CASSLGRDSPLHF; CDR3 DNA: TGTGCCAGCAGCTTAGGTCGGGATTCACCCCTCCACTTT
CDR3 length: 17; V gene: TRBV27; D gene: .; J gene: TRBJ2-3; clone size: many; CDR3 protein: CASSFGSIGQRTDTQYF; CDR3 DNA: TGTGCCAGCAGTTTTGGCAGTATAGGACAGCGCACAGATACGCAGTATTTT
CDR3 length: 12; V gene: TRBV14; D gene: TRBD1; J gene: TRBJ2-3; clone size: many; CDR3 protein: CASSQGQYTQYF; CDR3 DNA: TGTGCCAGCAGCCAGGGACAGTATACGCAGTATTTT
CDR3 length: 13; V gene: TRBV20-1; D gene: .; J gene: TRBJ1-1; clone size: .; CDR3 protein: CSARRGVEDEAFF; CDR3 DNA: TGCAGTGCTAGAAGAGGGGTTGAAGATGAAGCTTTCTTT
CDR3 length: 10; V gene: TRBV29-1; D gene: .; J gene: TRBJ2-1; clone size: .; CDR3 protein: CSVVEYEQFF; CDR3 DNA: TGCAGCGTTGTGGAGTATGAGCAGTTCTTC
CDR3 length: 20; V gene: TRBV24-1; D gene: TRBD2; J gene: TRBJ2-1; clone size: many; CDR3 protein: CATIFPLGLAELSSYNEQFF; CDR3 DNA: TGTGCCACCATTTTCCCCCTGGGACTAGCCGAACTTAGCTCCTACAATGAGCAGTTCTTC
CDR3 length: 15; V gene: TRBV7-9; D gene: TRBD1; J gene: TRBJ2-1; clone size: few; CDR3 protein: CASGDPRQGPDEQFF; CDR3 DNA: TGTGCCAGCGGGGACCCGAGACAGGGGCCCGATGAGCAGTTCTTC
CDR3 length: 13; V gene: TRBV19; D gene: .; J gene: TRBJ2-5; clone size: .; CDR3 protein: CASRRGSSETQYF; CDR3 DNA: TGTGCCAGCCGACGGGGCTCTTCAGAGACCCAGTACTTC
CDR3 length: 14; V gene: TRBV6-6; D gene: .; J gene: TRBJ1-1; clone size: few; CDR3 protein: CASRPSQVNTEAFF; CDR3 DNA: TGTGCCAGCAGACCTAGTCAGGTGAACACTGAAGCTTTCTTT
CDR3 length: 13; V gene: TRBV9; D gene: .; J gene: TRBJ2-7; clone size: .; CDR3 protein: CASSQTGSYEQYF; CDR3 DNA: TGTGCCAGCAGCCAGACAGGCTCCTACGAGCAGTACTTC
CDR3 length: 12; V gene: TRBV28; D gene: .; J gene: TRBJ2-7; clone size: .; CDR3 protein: CASIGESYEQYF; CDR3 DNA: TGTGCCAGCATAGGGGAATCCTACGAGCAGTACTTC
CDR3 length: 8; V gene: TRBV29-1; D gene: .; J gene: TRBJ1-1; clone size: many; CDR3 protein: CSGDEAFF; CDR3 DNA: TGCAGCGGTGATGAAGCTTTCTTT
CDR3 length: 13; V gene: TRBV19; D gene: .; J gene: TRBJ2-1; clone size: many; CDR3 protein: CASRRTSYNEQFF; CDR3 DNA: TGTGCCAGTAGACGGACTTCCTACAATGAGCAGTTCTTC
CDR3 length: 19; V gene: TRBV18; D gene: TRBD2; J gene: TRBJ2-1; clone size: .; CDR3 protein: CASSPPGLAGANLYNEQFF; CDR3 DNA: TGTGCCAGCTCACCACCGGGACTAGCGGGGGCTAACCTCTACAATGAGCAGTTCTTC
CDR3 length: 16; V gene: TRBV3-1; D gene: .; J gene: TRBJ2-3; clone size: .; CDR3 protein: CASSQQRWPAGDTQYF; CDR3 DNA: TGTGCCAGCAGCCAACAGCGTTGGCCCGCGGGGGATACGCAGTATTTT
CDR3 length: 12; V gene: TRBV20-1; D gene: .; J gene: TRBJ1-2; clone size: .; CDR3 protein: CSAREKSWGYTF; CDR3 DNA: TGCAGTGCTAGAGAAAAAAGCTGGGGCTACACCTTC
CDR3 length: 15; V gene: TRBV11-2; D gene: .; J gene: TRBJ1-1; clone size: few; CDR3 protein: CASSLRWTENTEAFF; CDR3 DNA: TGTGCCAGCAGCTTAAGGTGGACGGAGAACACTGAAGCTTTCTTT
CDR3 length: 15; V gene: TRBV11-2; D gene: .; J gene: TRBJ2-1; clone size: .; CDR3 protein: CASSLARSSYNEQFF; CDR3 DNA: TGTGCCAGCAGCTTAGCCCGGAGCTCCTACAATGAGCAGTTCTTC
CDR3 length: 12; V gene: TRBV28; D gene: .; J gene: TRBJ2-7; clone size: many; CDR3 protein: CASSASSYEQYF; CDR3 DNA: TGTGCCAGCAGCGCGTCTTCGTACGAGCAGTACTTC
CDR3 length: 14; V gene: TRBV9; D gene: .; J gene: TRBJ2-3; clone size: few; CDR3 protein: CASGGGGSTDTQYF; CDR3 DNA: TGTGCCAGCGGTGGTGGGGGGAGCACAGATACGCAGTATTTT
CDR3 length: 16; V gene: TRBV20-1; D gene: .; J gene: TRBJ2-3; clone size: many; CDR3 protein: CSARDRQRTSTDTQYF; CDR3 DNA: TGCAGTGCTAGAGATCGACAGCGAACTAGCACAGATACGCAGTATTTT